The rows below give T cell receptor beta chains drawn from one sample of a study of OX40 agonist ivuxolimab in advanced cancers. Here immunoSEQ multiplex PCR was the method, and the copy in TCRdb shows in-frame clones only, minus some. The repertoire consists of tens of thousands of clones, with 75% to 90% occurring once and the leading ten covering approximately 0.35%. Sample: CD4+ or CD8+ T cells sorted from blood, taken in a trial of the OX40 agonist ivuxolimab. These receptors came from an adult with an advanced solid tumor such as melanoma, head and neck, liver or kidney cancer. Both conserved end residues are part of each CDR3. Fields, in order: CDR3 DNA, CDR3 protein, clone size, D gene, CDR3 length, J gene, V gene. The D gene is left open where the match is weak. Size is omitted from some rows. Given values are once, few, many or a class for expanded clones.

TGTGCCAGCAGCTTACTAGCGGGAGGTGGGGGCACAGATACGCAGTATTTT	CASSLLAGGGGTDTQYF	.	TRBD2	17	TRBJ2-3	TRBV7-2
TGCGCCAGCAGCCGACAGGGTGGAGAGACCCAGTACTTC	CASSRQGGETQYF	.	TRBD1	13	TRBJ2-5	TRBV4-3
TGCGCCAGCAGCGCTCAGGGGGGTCAATACGAGCAGTACTTC	CASSAQGGQYEQYF	once	.	14	TRBJ2-7	TRBV5-1
TGTGCCAGCAGCCGTAGCGGGAATGCGGAACTGTTTTTT	CASSRSGNAELFF	.	TRBD2	13	TRBJ2-2	TRBV7-3
TGTGCCAGAGAACAGGTTTACTATGGCTACACCTTC	CAREQVYYGYTF	.	.	12	TRBJ1-2	TRBV7-9
TGCGCCAGCAGCCAATCGGCGGGCGTCTACAATGAGCAGTTCTTC	CASSQSAGVYNEQFF	.	.	15	TRBJ2-1	TRBV4-1
TGTGCCAGCTCACCACCGAGCGGACAGATCTACGAGCAGTACTTC	CASSPPSGQIYEQYF	.	.	15	TRBJ2-7	TRBV18
TGTGCCAGTAGTAGAGAAGACAGGGGGAACGAGCAGTACTTC	CASSREDRGNEQYF	.	TRBD1	14	TRBJ2-7	TRBV19
TGTGCCAGCAGCAGCGGGGGACAGGGTAAAACTGAAGCTTTCTTT	CASSSGGQGKTEAFF	.	TRBD1	15	TRBJ1-1	TRBV28
TGTGCCAGCAGCTTAGAAGGAGCCCACGAGCAGTACTTC	CASSLEGAHEQYF	.	.	13	TRBJ2-7	TRBV7-9
TGTGCCTCCAAGGGTGGAGGGAGAACTGAAGCTTTCTTT	CASKGGGRTEAFF	.	.	13	TRBJ1-1	TRBV30
TGTGCCAGCGCTGGACAGGGGACAAGTCAGCCCCAGCATTTT	CASAGQGTSQPQHF	.	TRBD1	14	TRBJ1-5	TRBV11-3
TGTGCCAGTAGTACTCGACAGCTGAAGCTCGCGACTGAAAAACTGTTTTTT	CASSTRQLKLATEKLFF	.	.	17	TRBJ1-4	TRBV19
TGTGCCAGCAGCTTAGTCCCCAATGAGCAGTTCTTC	CASSLVPNEQFF	.	.	12	TRBJ2-1	TRBV7-2
TGTGCCACCAGCAGAGAATCACAGGCGCTGGGATACGAGCAGTACTTC	CATSRESQALGYEQYF	.	.	16	TRBJ2-7	TRBV15
TGTGCCAGCAGTTCCCCCAAGGACGCAAATCTAAATGAGCAGTTCTTC	CASSSPKDANLNEQFF	few	.	16	TRBJ2-1	TRBV7-3
TGCGCCAGCAGCTTGGGGTTTCGGGAAAACATTCAGTACTTC	CASSLGFRENIQYF	once	.	14	TRBJ2-4	TRBV5-1
TGTGCCACCAGCAAGCCAGGGGCCTATCAAGAGACCCAGTACTTC	CATSKPGAYQETQYF	.	.	15	TRBJ2-5	TRBV15
TGTGCCAGCAGTGATACAGGAAAAGTAGGCTACGAGCAGTACTTC	CASSDTGKVGYEQYF	.	.	15	TRBJ2-7	TRBV25-1
TGTGCCAGCAGCTTAGGATCCGGCAGGGGCCATCAGCCCCAGCATTTT	CASSLGSGRGHQPQHF	.	.	16	TRBJ1-5	TRBV11-2
TGTGCCAGTAGTAGGGATCCCAGGTACGAGCAGTACTTC	CASSRDPRYEQYF	.	.	13	TRBJ2-7	TRBV19
TGTGCCTGGAGTGTACTAATTGGAAACACCATATATTTT	CAWSVLIGNTIYF	.	.	13	TRBJ1-3	TRBV30
TGTGCCAGCAGCAATAAGGGGAAAGAGGCGACAGGGTCTTGCGAGCAGTACTTC	CASSNKGKEATGSCEQYF	.	.	18	TRBJ2-7	TRBV21-1
TGTGCCAGCAGCTTAGATCGCAATCAGCCCCAGCATTTT	CASSLDRNQPQHF	few	.	13	TRBJ1-5	TRBV11-2
TGTGCCAGCAGTGGCCCCTCCTACAATGAGCAGTTCTTC	CASSGPSYNEQFF	.	.	13	TRBJ2-1	TRBV28
TGTGCCAGCAGCCTATCCGGGACAGGGGGGACAGATACGCAGTATTTT	CASSLSGTGGTDTQYF	.	TRBD1	16	TRBJ2-3	TRBV5-4
TGTGCCAGCAGTTACTATCGACAGGGTTCTGGAAACACCATATATTTT	CASSYYRQGSGNTIYF	.	TRBD1	16	TRBJ1-3	TRBV5-4
TGTGCCAGGAGGGAAGGGGGTAGGTACGAGCAGTACTTC	CARREGGRYEQYF	.	.	13	TRBJ2-7	TRBV2
TGTGCCAGCAGCATGGAATTGGGGGAGCAGTACTTC	CASSMELGEQYF	.	.	12	TRBJ2-7	TRBV5-4
TGCGCCAGCAGCTTGGCGGGCAGAACATACATGAACACTGAAGCTTTCTTT	CASSLAGRTYMNTEAFF	.	.	17	TRBJ1-1	TRBV5-1
TGTGCCAGCAGCTCAACAGGGTCCGAGACCCAGTACTTC	CASSSTGSETQYF	.	.	13	TRBJ2-5	TRBV7-6
TGTGCCAGCAGTGAAGGGACTAGCGGGGCCGCGGACTACAATGAGCAGTTCTTC	CASSEGTSGAADYNEQFF	.	TRBD2	18	TRBJ2-1	TRBV6-1
TGCGCCAGCAGCTTAGAATGGGGACAGGGTGGTGCCGGGGAGCTGTTTTTT	CASSLEWGQGGAGELFF	.	TRBD1	17	TRBJ2-2	TRBV4-3
TGTGCCAGCAGCCCCATCTCGGACAGCCTGAACACTGAAGCTTTCTTT	CASSPISDSLNTEAFF	.	.	16	TRBJ1-1	TRBV9
TGTGCCAGCAGCTTAGTAGGAAACTCTGGGGCCAACGTCCTGACTTTC	CASSLVGNSGANVLTF	.	.	16	TRBJ2-6	TRBV7-2
TGCGCCAGCAGCCAAAAACTAGCGGGGGGACGACTTCTCTCCACAGATACGCAGTATTTT	CASSQKLAGGRLLSTDTQYF	.	TRBD2	20	TRBJ2-3	TRBV4-1
TGTGCCAGTAGTATCGGGACAGGGGGTCATTCACCCCTCCACTTT	CASSIGTGGHSPLHF	.	TRBD1	15	TRBJ1-6	TRBV19
TGCGCCAGCAGCCAAGATCCGGCTAGCGGCACAGATACGCAGTATTTT	CASSQDPASGTDTQYF	.	.	16	TRBJ2-3	TRBV4-3
TGTGCCAGCAGCCCAGGGGGTGAAAAACTGTTTTTT	CASSPGGEKLFF	once	TRBD1	12	TRBJ1-4	TRBV6-6
TGTGCCAGCAGGGAATTGGGAGCGGACGGAAACACCATATATTTT	CASRELGADGNTIYF	.	.	15	TRBJ1-3	TRBV5-4
TGTGCCAGCAGCTCGAGACCACCCGGGACAGGGGGGAAGCCCCAGCATTTT	CASSSRPPGTGGKPQHF	.	TRBD1	17	TRBJ1-5	TRBV7-2
TGTGCCAGCAGCTTAGTTAGGAAAAGCGATGCCTACGAGCAGTACTTC	CASSLVRKSDAYEQYF	.	.	16	TRBJ2-7	TRBV7-9
TGTGCCAGCAGCTTAGCCTCGACAGGGGTCGATCGGCTTAATACTGAAGCTTTCTTT	CASSLASTGVDRLNTEAFF	.	TRBD1	19	TRBJ1-1	TRBV7-9
TGTGCCATCAGTGAGTCTTCGGGCCAAGAGACCCAGTACTTC	CAISESSGQETQYF	.	.	14	TRBJ2-5	TRBV10-3
TGTGCCAGCAGCTTGGGCGCTAACTATGGCTACACCTTC	CASSLGANYGYTF	.	.	13	TRBJ1-2	TRBV11-2
TGTGCCAGCAGCTTACTAGCGGGAGGGCCGCAGACCCAGTACTTC	CASSLLAGGPQTQYF	.	TRBD2	15	TRBJ2-5	TRBV5-4